This paragraph reports one T cell receptor (beta chain). V was trimmed by 1 base and J by 1 base, leaving 7 bases between them. The germline gives CDR1 SGHVS, CDR2 FQNEAQ. This CDR3 has 14 residues. Clones were sequenced by immunoSEQ multiplex PCR, and TCRdb holds only the in-frame ones, with some missing. The sample has fewer than 50,000 clones, over 80% seen once. The sample comes from a study of blood T cell repertoires in COVID-19. The receptor was isolated from a human donor in a cohort sampled during active COVID-19. V gene TRBV7-8 combines with J gene TRBJ1-1; D unclear. The source material was peripheral blood. CDR3 DNA: TGTGCCAGCAGCTTAGGACATTCGAACACTGAAGCTTTCTTT. Translation gives CASSLGHSNTEAFF.